This entry describes one T cell receptor (beta chain). Its antigen is undetermined. The data are from a study of T cells after yellow fever vaccination. CDR1 and CDR2 from the germline V gene are SGDLS and YYNGEE. The CDR3 spans 15 residues. V gave up 0 bases and J gave up 4 bases, with 13 bases separating them. They built TCR cDNA with 5'RACE template switching, a step that put in a universal primer site and UMIs. Using its own MiXCR run on the 5' RACE reads, TCRdb lists one record per CDR3 protein. The repertoire consists of a few hundred thousand distinct CDR3 sequences, with roughly a sixth occurring once and the leading ten covering 17%. Findings of the study overall: Researchers report a weaker secondary response that nonetheless peaked faster, day 5 versus 15. Some clonotypes, a small share, were shared between CD4 and CD8 compartments.

The sample consisted of PBMCs, taken 5 days after the first yellow fever vaccination. V usage is TRBV9 and J usage is TRBJ1-1; D possibly corresponds to TRBD1 (6 bases). The receptor was derived from a man between 18 and 35 years old who received the YFV17D yellow fever vaccine. CDR3 in amino acids: CASSVVGGFATEAFF. DNA for the CDR3: TGTGCCAGCAGCGTAGTAGGGGGGTTCGCCACTGAAGCTTTCTTT.